This TCR beta chain was found in a study of T cells in Graves' hyperthyroidism and ophthalmopathy. Overall study: Peripheral blood samples were taken at initial diagnosis, prior to any treatment. General study points: Most thyroid clonotypes that were expanded above 0.001 also turned up in blood.

This CDR3 spans 14 amino acids. V lost 0 bases, J lost 1 base, and 7 bases lay in between. Germline V gene sequence: CDR1 MNHNY, CDR2 SVGAGI (reference sequence). This clonotype came up a few times. Its matching antigen is unknown. TCR beta CDR3 regions were amplified from RNA transcripts. With the HTBI primer set, the TCR CDR3 went through a first round of RT-PCR. A single record per CDR3 protein comes from TCRdb applying MiXCR to the multiplex PCR reads. The sample carries around 570,000 distinct CDR3 sequences, less than 20% recorded once. Around 10 ml fresh peripheral blood yielded the PBMCs. The TCR originated in a man aged 35 to 55 with Graves' ophthalmopathy. The rearrangement joins TRBV6-6 to TRBJ2-7, with D uncertain. What was sequenced was blood. The CDR3 protein is CASSYSYSSYEQYF. As DNA, the CDR3 is TGTGCCAGCAGTTACTCGTACAGTTCCTACGAGCAGTACTTC.